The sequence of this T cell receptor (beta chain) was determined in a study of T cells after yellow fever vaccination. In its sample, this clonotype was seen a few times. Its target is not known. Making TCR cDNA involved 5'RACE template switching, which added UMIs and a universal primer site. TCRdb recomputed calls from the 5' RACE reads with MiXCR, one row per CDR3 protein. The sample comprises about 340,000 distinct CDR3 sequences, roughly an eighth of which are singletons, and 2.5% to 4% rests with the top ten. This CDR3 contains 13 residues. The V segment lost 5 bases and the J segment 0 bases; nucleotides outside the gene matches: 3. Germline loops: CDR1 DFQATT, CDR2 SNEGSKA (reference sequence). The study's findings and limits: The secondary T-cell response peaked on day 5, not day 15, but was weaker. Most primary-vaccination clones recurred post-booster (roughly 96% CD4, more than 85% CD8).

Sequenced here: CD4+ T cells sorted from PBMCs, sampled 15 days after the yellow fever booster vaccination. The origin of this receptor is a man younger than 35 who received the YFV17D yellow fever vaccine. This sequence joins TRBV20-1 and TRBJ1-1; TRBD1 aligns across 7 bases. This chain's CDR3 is CSAVGQLNTEAFF. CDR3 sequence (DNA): TGCAGTGCTGTGGGACAGCTGAACACTGAAGCTTTCTTT.